These T cell receptor beta chains were read from a single sample in a study of cytomegalovirus exposure and HLA in healthy donors. Data came from immunoSEQ multiplex PCR; TCRdb stores just in-frame clones and leaves some out. The table includes 99,000 or so clones, 75% to 90% detected once. Sequenced input: PBMCs. Receptor source: a man aged 25-40 years in good health and CMV-seropositive. Both conserved end residues are part of each CDR3. Each record gives: V gene, clone size, D gene, J gene, CDR3 protein, CDR3 DNA. A D gene is named only where the DNA matches it firmly. Only some rows state a clone size, as once, few, many or a class for expanded clones.

TRBV18	-	-	TRBJ2-7	CASSPPTAASRGQYF	TGTGCCAGCTCACCACCGACAGCCGCCTCTCGCGGGCAGTACTTC
TRBV5-1	-	-	TRBJ1-1	CASSWAGNTEAFF	TGCGCCAGCAGCTGGGCAGGGAACACTGAAGCTTTCTTT
TRBV7-6	-	TRBD1	TRBJ1-4	CASSFQGANEKLFF	TGTGCCAGCAGTTTTCAGGGGGCTAATGAAAAACTGTTTTTT
TRBV7-3	-	TRBD1	TRBJ1-1	CASSPTGDLTEAFF	TGTGCCAGCAGCCCGACAGGGGATTTAACTGAAGCTTTCTTT
TRBV9	-	-	TRBJ1-5	CASSPGVGASNQPQHF	TGTGCCAGCAGCCCAGGGGTGGGGGCAAGCAATCAGCCCCAGCATTTT
TRBV28	-	-	TRBJ1-2	CASSKHPGSANYGYTF	TGTGCCAGCAGTAAACACCCAGGGTCGGCTAACTATGGCTACACCTTC
TRBV7-2	-	-	TRBJ2-7	CASSLSRGAGYEQYF	TGTGCCAGCAGCTTATCCCGGGGGGCAGGTTACGAGCAGTACTTC
TRBV18	-	TRBD2	TRBJ2-7	CASSPRRGGPYEQYF	TGTGCCAGCTCACCCCGGCGGGGGGGCCCCTACGAGCAGTACTTC
TRBV5-3	-	-	TRBJ1-6	CARSLAPRGGSPLHF	TGTGCCAGAAGCTTGGCCCCCAGGGGTGGGTCACCCCTCCACTTT
TRBV5-1	-	-	TRBJ2-1	CASSPQGNNEQFF	TGCGCCAGCAGCCCTCAGGGAAACAATGAGCAGTTCTTC
TRBV5-1	-	TRBD1	TRBJ2-7	CARDRERSYEQYF	TGCGCCAGGGACAGGGAGCGTTCCTACGAGCAGTACTTC
TRBV18	-	-	TRBJ2-3	CASSPWAGNTDTQYF	TGTGCCAGCTCACCTTGGGCAGGTAACACAGATACGCAGTATTTT
TRBV6-4	-	-	TRBJ2-3	CASSDMDRIVSTDTQYF	TGTGCCAGCAGTGACATGGACAGAATAGTGAGCACAGATACGCAGTATTTT
TRBV7-6	-	-	TRBJ2-1	CASSLGRNNEQFF	TGTGCCAGCAGCTTGGGCAGGAACAATGAGCAGTTCTTC
TRBV5-4	-	TRBD1	TRBJ1-3	CASSLGGQVFSGNTIYF	TGTGCCAGCAGCTTGGGCGGACAGGTCTTCTCTGGAAACACCATATATTTT
TRBV9	-	-	TRBJ1-2	CASSVRRAGGYTF	TGTGCCAGCAGCGTAAGGAGGGCTGGTGGCTACACCTTC
TRBV13	-	-	TRBJ2-1	CASSIRGNEQFF	TGTGCCAGCAGCATCAGGGGTAATGAGCAGTTCTTC
TRBV6-1	-	-	TRBJ1-5	CASRGGAGRQPQHF	TGTGCCAGCAGAGGAGGGGCAGGGCGTCAGCCCCAGCATTTT
TRBV19	-	-	TRBJ1-1	CASNREGDTEAFF	TGTGCCAGTAACAGGGAAGGGGACACTGAAGCTTTCTTT
TRBV5-1	-	TRBD1	TRBJ2-1	CASEGDRAVGEQFF	TGCGCCAGCGAGGGTGACAGGGCGGTGGGTGAGCAGTTCTTC
TRBV19	-	-	TRBJ2-7	CASSVQVAYEQYF	TGTGCCAGTAGTGTACAGGTGGCCTACGAGCAGTACTTC
TRBV5-1	-	TRBD1	TRBJ2-7	CASSLGAGGQYEQYF	TGCGCCAGCAGCTTGGGGGCAGGGGGCCAGTACGAGCAGTACTTC
TRBV2	-	TRBD1	TRBJ1-5	CASTPDRGYNQPQHF	TGTGCCAGCACTCCGGACAGGGGATACAATCAGCCCCAGCATTTT
TRBV7-3	-	-	TRBJ2-2	CASSQAFNSGELFF	TGTGCCAGCAGTCAGGCCTTTAACTCCGGGGAGCTGTTTTTT
TRBV9	-	TRBD1	TRBJ2-7	CASSVAGQGAYEQYF	TGTGCCAGCAGCGTCGCCGGACAGGGGGCGTACGAGCAGTACTTC
TRBV4-2	-	TRBD2	TRBJ2-1	CASSQEPSGGAWDEQFF	TGTGCCAGCAGCCAAGAGCCTAGCGGGGGGGCCTGGGATGAGCAGTTCTTC
TRBV4-1	-	-	TRBJ1-1	CASSPMTGSEAFF	TGCGCCAGCAGCCCTATGACAGGTTCTGAAGCTTTCTTT
TRBV7-2	-	-	TRBJ2-7	CASSLVFYEQYF	TGTGCCAGCAGCTTAGTCTTCTACGAGCAGTACTTC
TRBV28	-	TRBD1	TRBJ1-5	CASSLIDRARQPQHF	TGTGCCAGCAGTTTAATCGACAGGGCACGGCAGCCCCAGCATTTT
TRBV6-5	-	TRBD2	TRBJ2-1	CASSYLAGGIHEQFF	TGTGCCAGCAGTTATCTAGCGGGGGGGATACATGAGCAGTTCTTC
TRBV18	few	-	TRBJ1-1	CASSPPSVNTEAFF	TGTGCCAGCTCACCACCGAGTGTGAACACTGAAGCTTTCTTT
TRBV29-1	once	-	TRBJ2-5	CSVDSNRGSRETQYF	TGCAGCGTGGACTCGAACCGGGGTTCCAGGGAGACCCAGTACTTC
TRBV6-4	-	-	TRBJ1-1	CASSDSMQGNTEAFF	TGTGCCAGCAGTGACTCGATGCAGGGGAACACTGAAGCTTTCTTT
TRBV4-1	-	-	TRBJ2-3	CASSQIHTDTQYF	TGCGCCAGCAGCCAAATTCACACAGATACGCAGTATTTT
TRBV5-6	few	TRBD2	TRBJ2-7	CASSYTGGYEQYF	TGTGCCAGCAGCTACACCGGGGGGTACGAGCAGTACTTC
TRBV5-4	-	-	TRBJ2-2	CASSAAVLSTGELFF	TGTGCCAGCAGCGCCGCTGTATTGAGCACCGGGGAGCTGTTTTTT
TRBV6-1	-	-	TRBJ1-5	CASSLTGPDQPQHF	TGTGCCAGCAGTCTGACAGGCCCAGATCAGCCCCAGCATTTT
TRBV5-1	-	-	TRBJ1-4	CASSETNEKLFF	TGCGCCAGCAGCGAGACTAATGAAAAACTGTTTTTT
TRBV5-4	-	-	TRBJ2-3	CASSLAGKDTQYF	TGTGCCAGCAGCTTGGCAGGGAAAGATACGCAGTATTTT
TRBV27	-	-	TRBJ1-6	CASSFAGTAGNSPLHF	TGTGCCAGCAGTTTCGCCGGGACGGCGGGGAATTCACCCCTCCACTTT
TRBV30	-	-	TRBJ1-1	CAWRRGRGNTEAFF	TGTGCCTGGAGGCGGGGGCGAGGAAATACTGAAGCTTTCTTT
TRBV4-1	-	TRBD1	TRBJ2-1	CASSQDPQGAILYNEQFF	TGCGCCAGCAGTCAAGATCCTCAGGGGGCGATACTCTACAATGAGCAGTTCTTC
TRBV7-6	once	-	TRBJ1-1	CASSSDRNTEAFF	TGTGCCAGCAGTTCGGACAGGAACACTGAAGCTTTCTTT
TRBV18	-	-	TRBJ2-3	CASSPPSPTDTQYF	TGTGCCAGCTCACCCCCCTCCCCCACAGATACGCAGTATTTT
TRBV5-1	-	TRBD1	TRBJ2-7	CASSPRGTGTYEQYF	TGCGCCAGCAGCCCGCGGGGGACAGGGACCTACGAGCAGTACTTC
TRBV30	-	-	TRBJ2-1	CAWSLQGEQFF	TGTGCCTGGAGTCTCCAGGGAGAGCAGTTCTTC
TRBV5-1	-	-	TRBJ1-1	CASSLAQNDEAFF	TGCGCCAGCAGCTTGGCACAGAATGATGAAGCTTTCTTT
TRBV5-1	-	-	TRBJ2-6	CASSLQGSGANVLTF	TGCGCCAGCAGCCTCCAGGGGTCTGGGGCCAACGTCCTGACTTTC
TRBV7-8	-	TRBD1	TRBJ1-5	CASSPARDRGNQPQHF	TGTGCCAGCAGCCCCGCTCGGGACAGGGGCAATCAGCCCCAGCATTTT
TRBV6-5	-	-	TRBJ1-1	CASSPVGVTEAFF	TGTGCCAGCAGCCCCGTAGGGGTCACTGAAGCTTTCTTT
TRBV14	-	-	TRBJ2-1	CASSQSEYNEQFF	TGTGCCAGCAGCCAATCGGAGTACAATGAGCAGTTCTTC
TRBV28	-	-	TRBJ2-7	CASSLITVAPRYEQYF	TGTGCCAGCAGTTTAATAACTGTTGCCCCACGTTACGAGCAGTACTTC
TRBV27	-	-	TRBJ2-2	CASSLGTGWAGELFF	TGTGCCAGCAGTTTGGGGACTGGTTGGGCCGGGGAGCTGTTTTTT
TRBV4-2	-	TRBD2	TRBJ2-5	CASSQFSGGQETQYF	TGTGCCAGCAGCCAGTTTAGCGGGGGGCAAGAGACCCAGTACTTC